A single sample gave rise to the 9 T cell receptor beta chains below, sequenced in a study of shared clonotypes between healthy human individuals. As defined, naive CD8 cells were CD45RO-negative and positively selected for CCR7, with terminally differentiated effector memory CD45RA+ cells excluded. Repertoires were generated with immunoSEQ multiplex PCR, while TCRdb's copy carries only in-frame clones and drops some. The sample holds under 600,000 clones, roughly 98% seen once. Sequenced material: naive CD8+ T cells sorted from blood. These receptors were taken from a man aged 25 to 40 in good health.

The J gene is TRBJ1-1, the V gene TRBV7-9, with 7 bases aligning to TRBD1. Trimming cost V 1 base and J 3 bases; bases outside gene matches: 5. The V gene's germline CDR1 is SEHNR and CDR2 FQNEAQ (reference sequence). This CDR3 spans 15 amino acids. The chain's CDR3 is CASSLVGGQHTEAFF. The CDR3 coding sequence is TGTGCCAGCAGCTTAGTGGGGGGACAGCACACTGAAGCTTTCTTT.

The gene calls are TRBV18 and TRBJ2-3; TRBD2 matches 7 bases. Looked up from germline, CDR1 is KGHSH and CDR2 is LQKENI. With 6 bases clipped from V and 2 bases from J, the junction kept 17 bases outside the gene matches. This CDR3 spans 18 amino acids. CDR3 sequence: CASSPREGAGILTDTQYF. The CDR3 DNA follows: TGTGCCAGCTCCCCTCGAGAGGGAGCGGGAATCCTCACAGATACGCAGTATTTT. The full variable domain, its missing parts supplied by reference TRBV18 and TRBJ2-3, is NAGVMQNPRHLVRRRGQEARLRCSPMKGHSHVYWYRQLPEEGLKFMVYLQKENIIDESGMPKERFSAEFPKEGPSILRIQQVVRGDSAAYFCASSPREGAGILTDTQYFGPGTRLTVL.

The chain joins TRBV19 to TRBJ2-1, with TRBD2 identical over 7 bases. CDR3 length equals 14 residues. Germline-derived CDR1 and CDR2 are LNHDA and SQIVND (reference sequence). The trim removed 4 bases at V and 7 bases at J, leaving 7 bases unmatched. CDR3: CASSTRLARNEQFF. The CDR3, as DNA: TGTGCCAGTAGTACGAGACTAGCAAGGAATGAGCAGTTCTTC.

This chain uses TRBV27 with TRBJ2-1, with a weak D call TRBD1 (5 bases). Per the germline V gene, CDR1 is MNHEY and CDR2 is SMNVEV (reference sequence). CDR3 length equals 14 residues. Trimming removed 2 bases at V and 8 bases at J, with 13 bases between. The CDR3: CASSLLGADDEQFF. Here the CDR3 DNA reads TGTGCCAGCAGTTTACTAGGGGCGGACGATGAGCAGTTCTTC.

The CDR3 is CASSELTPDEQFF. The CDR3 coding sequence is TGCGCCAGCAGTGAGCTCACCCCCGATGAGCAGTTCTTC. The genes are TRBV10-2 and TRBJ2-1; no firm D call. The CDR3 is made up of 13 amino acids. The V and J ends lost 2 bases and 8 bases respectively, with 10 bases between them. Germline CDR1 is WSHSY and CDR2 is SAAADI.

The rearrangement joins TRBV10-3 to TRBJ2-1; 9 bases align to TRBD2. The CDR3 runs to 15 residues. Unmatched junction bases numbered 8, after V lost 3 bases and J lost 8 bases. CDR1 and CDR2 from the germline V gene are ENHRY and SYGVKD. For the CDR3, the DNA is TGTGCCATCAGTGACACTAGCGGGTGGTCGGATGAGCAGTTCTTC. This translates into CAISDTSGWSDEQFF.

The chain recombines TRBV7-6 with TRBJ2-3; D ambiguous. Germline assignment: CDR1 SGHVS and CDR2 FNYEAQ. This CDR3 region has 14 residues. Trimming pared 5 bases from V and 2 bases from J, leaving 11 bases between. The CDR3 bases are TGTGCCAGCAGCACAAGGGCCGACACAGATACGCAGTATTTT. It translates to CASSTRADTDTQYF.

This clone has just one count. V gene TRBV29-1 combines with J gene TRBJ2-5; no firm D call. Trimming removed 3 bases at V and 0 bases at J, with 11 bases between. The CDR3 runs 14 residues. Germline V gene data show CDR1 as SQVTM and CDR2 as ANQGSEA. CDR3 nucleotides: TGCAGCGTTGACGGAGTCTCGTACCAAGAGACCCAGTACTTC. Amino acids: CSVDGVSYQETQYF.

This clone was found once. This chain uses TRBV2 with TRBJ2-5, with 8 bases aligning to TRBD1. Germline V gene sequence: CDR1 SNHLY, CDR2 FYNNEI. The CDR3 extends over 13 amino acids. J lost 5 bases, V lost 11 bases, and 10 bases had no gene match. In nucleotides, the CDR3 is TGTGCCTCGGGACAGGTCGACGGTGAGACCCAGTACTTC. Its translation: CASGQVDGETQYF.